This TCR beta chain came from a study of shared clonotypes between healthy human individuals. Trimming cost V 1 base and J 2 bases, with 9 bases left between them. Germline CDR1 reads SEHNR; CDR2 reads FQNEAQ (reference sequence). The CDR3 contains 14 residues. Cells designated naive CD8 were CD45RO-negative and were positively selected for CCR7, with terminally differentiated effector memory CD45RA+ cells excluded. Notes on this clone: What it binds is unknown.

Study-level findings and limits: Estimated richness was generally greater in naive than memory subsets.

The repertoire was sequenced with immunoSEQ multiplex PCR; TCRdb's copy has only in-frame clones and lacks some. The sample includes some 2,100,000 clones, roughly 91% of them seen just once. The V call is TRBV7-9, the J call TRBJ2-7; D is uncertain. The receptor was isolated from a man younger than 35 in good health. Some clones in this sample may be carry-over from other donors' samples. Sequenced input: naive CD8+ T cells from PBMCs. For the CDR3, the DNA is TGTGCCAGCAGCTTAGTGACGGTGACCTACGAGCAGTACTTC. This codes for CASSLVTVTYEQYF.